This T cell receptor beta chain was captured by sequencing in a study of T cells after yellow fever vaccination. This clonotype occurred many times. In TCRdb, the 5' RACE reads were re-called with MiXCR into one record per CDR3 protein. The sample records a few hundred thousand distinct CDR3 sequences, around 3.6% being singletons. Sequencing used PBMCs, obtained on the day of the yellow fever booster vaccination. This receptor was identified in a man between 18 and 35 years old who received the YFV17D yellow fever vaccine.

In DNA form, the CDR3 reads TGCGCCAGCAGCCAATGGGGGCTCCCTCGGAATGAGCAGTTCTTC. It is translated as CASSQWGLPRNEQFF. This chain connects TRBV4-3 to TRBJ2-1, with D possibly matching TRBD1 (6 bases). The CDR3 covers 15 residues. Germline values: CDR1 LGHNA, CDR2 YSLEER. V gave up 2 bases and J gave up 7 bases, with 15 bases separating them.